Below, 21 T cell receptor beta chains from the same sample are listed, as sequenced in a study of CD8 T cells in Susac syndrome (dated by TCRdb to about 2019). Library preparation was by the immunoSEQ multiplex PCR assay. RNA was extracted with the RNeasy kit and 0.5 to 1 ug was reverse transcribed using random hexamers. TCRdb itself trimmed the public reads at Q25 with fastp, ran MiXCR and retained productive beta chains. Every entry covers one CDR3 protein and lists the most common genes and DNA from its rows. This sample comprises hundreds of thousands of distinct CDR3 sequences, more than 80% of them detected only once. Jointly, the top ten make up 0.12% of the sample. Sample: CD8+ T cells from PBMCs. All receptors derive from a human donor with multiple sclerosis.

This clonotype was detected only once. The rearrangement joins TRBV2 to TRBJ2-1; 12 nucleotides line up with TRBD2. Germline V gene sequence: CDR1 SNHLY, CDR2 FYNNEI. CDR3 length: 14 amino acids. J was trimmed by 4 bases and V by 8 bases; bases with no gene match: 3. The CDR3, as DNA: TGTGCCAGCTGGACTAGCGGGGATTACAATGAGCAGTTCTTC. It encodes CASWTSGDYNEQFF.

This chain connects TRBV5-5 to TRBJ2-7, with D unclear. The germline CDR1 and CDR2 sequences are SGHKS and YYEKEE (reference sequence). Trimming cost V 2 bases and J 4 bases, with 7 bases left between them. CDR3 length: 12 residues. This CDR3 reads CASSFVGYEQYF. The CDR3 DNA follows: TGTGCCAGCAGCTTTGTGGGGTACGAGCAGTACTTC.

The V and J genes are TRBV30 and TRBJ2-7, with 8 bases identical to TRBD1. CDR3 length: 16 residues. Trimming at V came to 3 bases and at J to 4 bases, leaving 14 bases not matched to a gene. Germline CDR1 and CDR2: GTSNPN and SVGIG (reference sequence). The CDR3 reads CAWSTIRRTGNYEQYF. The CDR3 coding sequence is TGTGCCTGGAGCACCATCCGTCGGACAGGGAATTACGAGCAGTACTTC.

The chain couples TRBV30 to TRBJ1-1; D gene uncertain. Germline CDR1 reads GTSNPN; CDR2 reads SVGIG (reference sequence). V lost 6 bases and J lost 6, with 14 bases in between. CDR3 length: 12 amino acids. The CDR3 spells CACLAVGAEAFF. Written as DNA, the CDR3 is TGTGCCTGCCTCGCAGTGGGCGCTGAAGCTTTCTTT.

The genes are TRBV27 and TRBJ2-4; D is ambiguous. The CDR3 extends over 17 amino acids. Trimming shortened V by 0 bases and J by 4 bases, and 16 bases separated the two germline ends. Germline V gene sequence: CDR1 MNHEY, CDR2 SMNVEV (reference sequence). The CDR3 sequence: CASSLSLDILGKNIQYF. DNA of the CDR3: TGTGCCAGCAGTTTATCCTTGGATATTTTAGGGAAAAACATTCAGTACTTC.

This clonotype was picked up one time. This rearrangement joins TRBV12-3 or TRBV12-4 to TRBJ2-2, with 11 positions matching TRBD2. This CDR3 has 17 amino acids. Trimming cost V 5 bases and J 4 bases; bases outside gene matches: 9. In DNA form, the CDR3 reads TGTGCCAGCAGTGCCGATAGCGGGGGGGCCGTCACCGGGGAGCTGTTTTTT. Residues: CASSADSGGAVTGELFF.

The chain has TRBV5-1 and TRBJ2-7; D is undetermined. V lost 0 bases and J 2 bases, leaving 12 bases between the germline ends. Germline V gives CDR1 SGHRS, CDR2 YFSETQ. This CDR3 is built from 15 residues. The CDR3 loop is CASSLGFGLAYEQYF. Written as DNA, the CDR3 is TGCGCCAGCAGCTTGGGTTTCGGTTTAGCCTACGAGCAGTACTTC.

V gene TRBV29-1 combines with J gene TRBJ1-1, with D possibly matching TRBD1 (6 bases). This CDR3 comprises 11 residues. Trimming removed 3 bases from V and 6 bases from J, with 8 bases in between. Germline V gene data show CDR1 as SQVTM and CDR2 as ANQGSEA. The CDR3 loop is CSVETGPEAFF. The CDR3 DNA is TGCAGCGTTGAGACAGGCCCTGAAGCTTTCTTT.

This chain uses TRBV27 with TRBJ1-5; unclear D gene. CDR3 length: 18 amino acids. Germline loops: CDR1 MNHEY, CDR2 SMNVEV (reference sequence). Trimming took 5 bases from V and 0 from J, leaving 20 bases between them. The CDR3 reads CASSPRQAAILSNQPQHF. CDR3 sequence (DNA): TGTGCCAGCAGTCCCCGCCAGGCCGCTATTCTTAGCAATCAGCCCCAGCATTTT.

The chain is built from TRBV5-1 and TRBJ1-1; D is ambiguous. Deletions cut 2 bases from V and 0 bases from J, with 5 bases between. CDR1 and CDR2 from the germline V gene are SGHRS and YFSETQ. This CDR3 is built from 13 residues. CDR3 residues: CASSFTLNTEAFF. CDR3 coding DNA: TGCGCCAGCAGCTTCACACTGAACACTGAAGCTTTCTTT.

This chain links TRBV27 with TRBJ2-1; D is uncertain. The germline V gene has CDR1 MNHEY and CDR2 SMNVEV (reference sequence). This CDR3 has 14 residues. Deletions cut 5 bases from V and 6 bases from J, with 14 bases between. In nucleotides, the CDR3 is TGTGCCAGCAGTCACGGGTCCTCCGCCAATGAGCAGTTCTTC. Translation: CASSHGSSANEQFF.

The table lists this clonotype with a count of one. V and J are TRBV14 and TRBJ2-1; no clear D gene. The V end was cut by 3 bases, the J end by 0 bases, with 15 bases between. This CDR3 comprises 17 residues. Germline assignment: CDR1 SGHDN and CDR2 FVKESK. For the CDR3, the DNA is TGTGCCAGCAGCCAGGAAGGATTTTGGAGCTCCTACAATGAGCAGTTCTTC. Amino acids: CASSQEGFWSSYNEQFF.

The chain uses TRBV12-5 and TRBJ2-7; D ambiguous. CDR3 length: 11 amino acids. V was trimmed by 0 bases and J by 4 bases, leaving 1 base between them. Germline values: CDR1 LGHNT, CDR2 FRNRAP. CDR3 nucleotides: TGTGCTAGTGGTTTGGTGTACGAGCAGTACTTC. Protein: CASGLVYEQYF.

J is TRBJ2-2 and V is TRBV30; 7 bases are shared with TRBD2. The CDR3 is made up of 16 amino acids. Looked up from germline, CDR1 is GTSNPN and CDR2 is SVGIG (reference sequence). The J segment lost 6 bases and the V segment lost 4 bases, leaving 14 bases of the junction unmatched. The chain's CDR3 is CAWTLGGRANPGELFF. DNA for the CDR3: TGTGCCTGGACCCTCGGGGGGAGGGCCAACCCCGGGGAGCTGTTTTTT. Supplemented by reference TRBV30 and TRBJ2-2, the full variable domain reads SQTIHQWPATLVQPVGSPLSLECTVEGTSNPNLYWYRQAAGRGLQLLFYSVGIGQISSEVPQNLSASRPQDRQFILSSKKLLLSDSGFYLCAWTLGGRANPGELFFGEGSRLTVL.

V is TRBV2 and J is TRBJ2-2; D is unresolved. The CDR3 contains 14 residues. Trimming pared 3 bases from V and 4 bases from J, leaving 9 bases between. Per the germline V gene, CDR1 is SNHLY and CDR2 is FYNNEI. The CDR3 region is CASSDDVGTGELFF. As DNA, the CDR3 is TGTGCCAGCAGTGACGATGTAGGCACCGGGGAGCTGTTTTTT.

The chain combines TRBV19 with TRBJ2-1; the match to TRBD1 covers 10 bases. J lost 2 bases, V lost 5 bases, and 6 bases had no gene match. Germline CDR1 LNHDA, CDR2 SQIVND (reference sequence). The CDR3 loop spans 16 amino acids. The CDR3 spells CASSLGDRGPYNEQFF. The CDR3 nucleotides are TGTGCCAGTAGTCTTGGGGACAGGGGTCCCTACAATGAGCAGTTCTTC.

V and J are TRBV4-1 and TRBJ1-2; D remains ambiguous. CDR3 length: 14 residues. Germline lookup yields CDR1 MGHRA and CDR2 YSYEKL. V lost 0 bases, J lost 4 bases, and 9 bases lay in between. CDR3 protein: CASSQEDLGYGYTF. In DNA form, the CDR3 reads TGCGCCAGCAGCCAAGAAGACCTGGGCTATGGCTACACCTTC.

For the CDR3, the DNA is TGTGCCAGCAGCTCCGGGACAGGGTGGGATGAGCAGTTCTTC. Protein product: CASSSGTGWDEQFF. The V and J genes are TRBV11-2 and TRBJ2-1, with 9 bases that match TRBD1. CDR3 length equals 14 residues. Germline values: CDR1 SGHAT, CDR2 FQNNGV. Losses at the gene ends were 4 bases for V and 8 bases for J; bases not matched to a gene: 6.

The V gene is TRBV5-4, the J gene TRBJ2-7; D remains ambiguous. The CDR3 is made up of 16 amino acids. Germline V gene sequence: CDR1 SGHNT, CDR2 YYREEE (reference sequence). Trimming pared 0 bases from V and 0 bases from J, leaving 13 bases between. The CDR3 is CASSLDRSAFSYEQYF. Written as DNA, the CDR3 is TGTGCCAGCAGCTTGGATAGGTCAGCCTTCTCCTACGAGCAGTACTTC.

The gene calls are TRBV7-9 and TRBJ2-1, with D uncertain. The CDR3 is 16 amino acids. Germline CDR1 is SEHNR and CDR2 is FQNEAQ (reference sequence). The V end lost 4 bases, the J end lost 4 bases, and 17 bases lay between the germline ends. CDR3: CASSSSGLMVYNEQFF. The CDR3 nucleotides are TGTGCCAGCAGCTCTTCTGGATTGATGGTTTACAATGAGCAGTTCTTC.

The rearrangement joins TRBV30 to TRBJ2-3, with D possibly matching TRBD2 (6 bases). CDR3 length equals 14 residues. With 1 base removed from V and 4 bases from J, the gap between germline ends came to 12 bases. Germline V gives CDR1 GTSNPN, CDR2 SVGIG (reference sequence). The CDR3 DNA reads as TGTGCCTGGAGTGGGAGAGGGGAGGCAGATACGCAGTATTTT. Amino acid sequence: CAWSGRGEADTQYF.